These T cell receptor beta chains were read from a single sample in a study of CD8 T cells in Susac syndrome. TCRdb re-analysed the immunoSEQ multiplex PCR reads in MiXCR, keeping a single row per CDR3 protein. This sample has 45,000 to 55,000 distinct CDR3 sequences; 93% occur once, and the top ten carry about 0.54%. The sequencing sample was made of CD8+ T cells from PBMCs. These receptor sequences come from a human donor in good health. CDR3s include the opening cysteine and the closing phenylalanine or tryptophan. Each record gives: CDR3 length, V gene, J gene, clone size, D gene, CDR3 protein, CDR3 DNA. D genes are given only for firm matches. Clone sizes are given selectively: once, few, many, or a class where the clone is expanded.

CDR3 length: 13
V gene: TRBV5-6
J gene: TRBJ1-4
clone size: NA
D gene: NA
CDR3 protein: CASSFGRGRKLFF
CDR3 DNA: TGTGCCAGCAGCTTCGGACGAGGCCGAAAACTGTTTTTT

CDR3 length: 14
V gene: TRBV28
J gene: TRBJ2-7
clone size: NA
D gene: NA
CDR3 protein: CASSSVGIPYEQYF
CDR3 DNA: TGTGCCAGCAGTTCGGTAGGGATCCCCTACGAGCAGTACTTC

CDR3 length: 19
V gene: TRBV12-3/TRBV12-4
J gene: TRBJ2-1
clone size: NA
D gene: NA
CDR3 protein: CASSGYVETGPSSYNEQFF
CDR3 DNA: TGTGCCAGCAGCGGATACGTCGAGACCGGGCCCTCCTCCTACAATGAGCAGTTCTTC

CDR3 length: 11
V gene: TRBV6-1
J gene: TRBJ2-7
clone size: once
D gene: NA
CDR3 protein: CATRYSDEQYF
CDR3 DNA: TGTGCCACCAGGTACTCCGACGAGCAGTACTTC

CDR3 length: 15
V gene: TRBV28
J gene: TRBJ1-5
clone size: NA
D gene: NA
CDR3 protein: CASDRGRDSNQPQHF
CDR3 DNA: TGTGCCAGCGACCGGGGTCGAGATAGCAATCAGCCCCAGCATTTT

CDR3 length: 16
V gene: TRBV7-9
J gene: TRBJ2-5
clone size: NA
D gene: NA
CDR3 protein: CASSHKEGGPQETQYF
CDR3 DNA: TGTGCCAGCAGCCACAAGGAGGGGGGGCCACAGGAGACCCAGTACTTC

CDR3 length: 14
V gene: TRBV29-1
J gene: TRBJ1-2
clone size: NA
D gene: NA
CDR3 protein: CSVEDVDAGGGYTF
CDR3 DNA: TGCAGCGTTGAAGACGTGGACGCCGGCGGAGGCTACACCTTC

CDR3 length: 15
V gene: TRBV19
J gene: TRBJ1-5
clone size: NA
D gene: TRBD1
CDR3 protein: CASQYRGRGDQPQHF
CDR3 DNA: TGTGCCAGCCAGTATAGGGGCAGGGGGGATCAGCCCCAGCATTTT

CDR3 length: 12
V gene: TRBV6-6
J gene: TRBJ1-1
clone size: NA
D gene: NA
CDR3 protein: CASSHYQFEAFF
CDR3 DNA: TGTGCCAGCAGCCACTATCAGTTTGAAGCTTTCTTT

CDR3 length: 14
V gene: TRBV12-3/TRBV12-4
J gene: TRBJ2-5
clone size: NA
D gene: NA
CDR3 protein: CASSKRTEEETQYF
CDR3 DNA: TGTGCCAGCAGTAAAAGGACAGAAGAAGAGACCCAGTACTTC

CDR3 length: 13
V gene: TRBV29-1
J gene: TRBJ2-1
clone size: NA
D gene: NA
CDR3 protein: CSVYPGADNEQFF
CDR3 DNA: TGCAGCGTCTACCCGGGGGCAGACAATGAGCAGTTCTTC

CDR3 length: 15
V gene: TRBV28
J gene: TRBJ2-5
clone size: NA
D gene: NA
CDR3 protein: CASSFDGRIQETQYF
CDR3 DNA: TGTGCCAGCAGTTTCGACGGACGAATCCAAGAGACCCAGTACTTC

CDR3 length: 14
V gene: TRBV24-1
J gene: TRBJ2-2
clone size: NA
D gene: TRBD2
CDR3 protein: CATRSGRGTGELFF
CDR3 DNA: TGTGCCACCAGGAGCGGGAGAGGCACCGGGGAGCTGTTTTTT

CDR3 length: 15
V gene: TRBV29-1
J gene: TRBJ2-5
clone size: NA
D gene: TRBD2
CDR3 protein: CSVGRLAGVVETQYF
CDR3 DNA: TGCAGCGTTGGGAGACTAGCGGGAGTCGTTGAGACCCAGTACTTC

CDR3 length: 12
V gene: TRBV2
J gene: TRBJ1-1
clone size: NA
D gene: TRBD1
CDR3 protein: CARYRGRTEAFF
CDR3 DNA: TGTGCCCGCTACAGGGGAAGGACTGAAGCTTTCTTT

CDR3 length: 13
V gene: TRBV29-1
J gene: TRBJ2-1
clone size: NA
D gene: TRBD2
CDR3 protein: CSVDRQRGDEQFF
CDR3 DNA: TGCAGCGTTGATCGACAGCGGGGTGATGAGCAGTTCTTC

CDR3 length: 15
V gene: TRBV19
J gene: TRBJ2-7
clone size: NA
D gene: NA
CDR3 protein: CASSIRKGTSNEQYF
CDR3 DNA: TGTGCCAGTAGTATTCGGAAGGGGACGTCGAACGAGCAGTACTTC

CDR3 length: 16
V gene: TRBV29-1
J gene: TRBJ2-1
clone size: NA
D gene: TRBD1
CDR3 protein: CSVEVYGTGSINEQFF
CDR3 DNA: TGCAGCGTTGAAGTTTATGGGACAGGTTCTATTAATGAGCAGTTCTTC

CDR3 length: 14
V gene: TRBV30
J gene: TRBJ2-1
clone size: NA
D gene: TRBD2
CDR3 protein: CAWSIGAGGNEQFF
CDR3 DNA: TGTGCCTGGAGTATCGGGGCGGGAGGCAATGAGCAGTTCTTC

CDR3 length: 15
V gene: TRBV30
J gene: TRBJ2-7
clone size: NA
D gene: NA
CDR3 protein: CAWTTGGVEEYEQYF
CDR3 DNA: TGTGCCTGGACCACGGGGGGCGTCGAGGAGTACGAGCAGTACTTC

CDR3 length: 10
V gene: TRBV2
J gene: TRBJ1-1
clone size: NA
D gene: NA
CDR3 protein: CATIDWKAFF
CDR3 DNA: TGTGCCACCATAGACTGGAAAGCTTTCTTT

CDR3 length: 12
V gene: TRBV15
J gene: TRBJ1-4
clone size: NA
D gene: TRBD1
CDR3 protein: CASGTANEKLFF
CDR3 DNA: TGTGCCTCCGGGACAGCGAATGAAAAACTGTTTTTT

CDR3 length: 11
V gene: TRBV19
J gene: TRBJ2-1
clone size: NA
D gene: TRBD1
CDR3 protein: CASSIGTGLLF
CDR3 DNA: TGTGCCAGTAGTATTGGGACAGGGCTACTATTC

CDR3 length: 15
V gene: TRBV7-7
J gene: TRBJ2-2
clone size: NA
D gene: TRBD2
CDR3 protein: CASTEREAYTGELFF
CDR3 DNA: TGTGCCAGCACCGAGCGGGAGGCGTACACCGGGGAGCTGTTTTTT

CDR3 length: 12
V gene: TRBV19
J gene: TRBJ1-5
clone size: NA
D gene: NA
CDR3 protein: CASSTGHQPQHF
CDR3 DNA: TGTGCCAGTAGCACCGGCCATCAGCCCCAGCATTTT

CDR3 length: 16
V gene: TRBV6-6
J gene: TRBJ2-2
clone size: NA
D gene: TRBD1
CDR3 protein: CATVLRTGGLVGELFF
CDR3 DNA: TGTGCCACCGTACTACGGACAGGGGGTCTAGTGGGGGAGCTGTTTTTT

CDR3 length: 13
V gene: TRBV6-2/TRBV6-3
J gene: TRBJ2-7
clone size: NA
D gene: NA
CDR3 protein: CASSYLGGYEQYF
CDR3 DNA: TGTGCCAGCAGTTACTTGGGCGGGTACGAGCAGTACTTC

CDR3 length: 18
V gene: TRBV27
J gene: TRBJ2-6
clone size: NA
D gene: TRBD1
CDR3 protein: CASSLLTGIEYGANVLTF
CDR3 DNA: TGTGCCAGCAGTTTATTGACAGGGATAGAGTATGGGGCCAACGTCCTGACTTTC

CDR3 length: 16
V gene: TRBV7-9
J gene: TRBJ2-1
clone size: NA
D gene: NA
CDR3 protein: CASSSMEGAGYNEQFF
CDR3 DNA: TGTGCCAGCAGCTCCATGGAGGGAGCGGGCTACAATGAGCAGTTCTTC

CDR3 length: 17
V gene: TRBV10-3
J gene: TRBJ2-1
clone size: NA
D gene: TRBD2
CDR3 protein: CAISDPASGGSYNEQFF
CDR3 DNA: TGTGCCATCAGTGATCCGGCTAGCGGGGGCTCCTACAATGAGCAGTTCTTC

CDR3 length: 13
V gene: TRBV20-1
J gene: TRBJ2-7
clone size: NA
D gene: TRBD2
CDR3 protein: CSAKAGVDYEQYF
CDR3 DNA: TGCAGTGCTAAGGCGGGAGTGGACTACGAGCAGTACTTC

CDR3 length: 18
V gene: TRBV29-1
J gene: TRBJ1-2
clone size: NA
D gene: TRBD1
CDR3 protein: CSVVMKGQGARSGYGYTF
CDR3 DNA: TGCAGCGTCGTAATGAAGGGACAGGGGGCCAGGAGTGGCTATGGCTACACCTTC

CDR3 length: 13
V gene: TRBV29-1
J gene: TRBJ2-2
clone size: NA
D gene: NA
CDR3 protein: CSVENPNTGELFF
CDR3 DNA: TGCAGCGTTGAGAACCCTAACACCGGGGAGCTGTTTTTT

CDR3 length: 14
V gene: TRBV27
J gene: TRBJ2-7
clone size: NA
D gene: TRBD1
CDR3 protein: CASSSGQMYYEQYF
CDR3 DNA: TGTGCCAGCAGTTCGGGACAGATGTACTACGAGCAGTACTTC

CDR3 length: 16
V gene: TRBV4-1
J gene: TRBJ2-1
clone size: NA
D gene: NA
CDR3 protein: CASSQVGRAHYNEQFF
CDR3 DNA: TGCGCCAGCAGCCAAGTGGGGCGGGCCCACTACAATGAGCAGTTCTTC

CDR3 length: 16
V gene: TRBV3-1
J gene: TRBJ2-2
clone size: NA
D gene: TRBD2
CDR3 protein: CASSQEREGVTGELFF
CDR3 DNA: TGTGCCAGCAGCCAAGAACGGGAGGGCGTTACCGGGGAGCTGTTTTTT

CDR3 length: 16
V gene: TRBV28
J gene: TRBJ2-7
clone size: once
D gene: TRBD1
CDR3 protein: CASSSVGGQVTYEQYF
CDR3 DNA: TGTGCCAGCAGTTCGGTGGGGGGACAGGTAACCTACGAGCAGTACTTC

CDR3 length: 15
V gene: TRBV7-9
J gene: TRBJ2-1
clone size: NA
D gene: TRBD2
CDR3 protein: CASSPSGGRGNEQFF
CDR3 DNA: TGTGCCAGCAGCCCCTCGGGCGGGAGAGGGAATGAGCAGTTCTTC

CDR3 length: 15
V gene: TRBV23-1
J gene: TRBJ2-4
clone size: NA
D gene: NA
CDR3 protein: CASKGKGLAKNIQYF
CDR3 DNA: TGCGCCAGCAAGGGGAAGGGACTAGCCAAAAACATTCAGTACTTC

CDR3 length: 14
V gene: TRBV6-2/TRBV6-3
J gene: TRBJ1-1
clone size: NA
D gene: NA
CDR3 protein: CASSPGGGYTEAFF
CDR3 DNA: TGTGCCAGCAGCCCCGGAGGCGGGTACACTGAAGCTTTCTTT

CDR3 length: 13
V gene: TRBV7-9
J gene: TRBJ1-5
clone size: NA
D gene: NA
CDR3 protein: CASSPPGNQPQHF
CDR3 DNA: TGTGCCAGCAGCCCCCCGGGGAATCAGCCCCAGCATTTT

CDR3 length: 12
V gene: TRBV29-1
J gene: TRBJ1-2
clone size: NA
D gene: TRBD1
CDR3 protein: CSVDQGVYGYTF
CDR3 DNA: TGCAGCGTTGATCAGGGGGTCTATGGCTACACCTTC

CDR3 length: 14
V gene: TRBV2
J gene: TRBJ2-1
clone size: NA
D gene: NA
CDR3 protein: CARYSNYSYNEQFF
CDR3 DNA: TGTGCCAGATACAGCAACTACTCCTACAATGAGCAGTTCTTC

CDR3 length: 14
V gene: TRBV28
J gene: TRBJ2-7
clone size: NA
D gene: NA
CDR3 protein: CASSAAPPGHEQYF
CDR3 DNA: TGTGCCAGCAGTGCCGCCCCACCGGGGCACGAGCAGTACTTC

CDR3 length: 13
V gene: TRBV5-1
J gene: TRBJ2-7
clone size: NA
D gene: NA
CDR3 protein: CASRGGESYEQYF
CDR3 DNA: TGCGCCAGCCGAGGGGGGGAGTCCTACGAGCAGTACTTC

CDR3 length: 13
V gene: TRBV27
J gene: TRBJ1-1
clone size: NA
D gene: NA
CDR3 protein: CASRFNRNTEAFF
CDR3 DNA: TGTGCCAGCAGATTTAACCGGAACACTGAAGCTTTCTTT

CDR3 length: 10
V gene: TRBV29-1
J gene: TRBJ2-3
clone size: once
D gene: NA
CDR3 protein: CSYWMDTQYF
CDR3 DNA: TGCAGCTACTGGATGGATACGCAGTATTTT

CDR3 length: 13
V gene: TRBV29-1
J gene: TRBJ2-1
clone size: NA
D gene: TRBD2
CDR3 protein: CSVRSGSWDEQFF
CDR3 DNA: TGCAGCGTTAGGAGCGGGAGTTGGGATGAGCAGTTCTTC

CDR3 length: 17
V gene: TRBV12-3/TRBV12-4
J gene: TRBJ1-5
clone size: NA
D gene: NA
CDR3 protein: CASSLALRGYANQPQHF
CDR3 DNA: TGTGCCAGCAGTTTAGCTTTGCGGGGGTATGCCAATCAGCCCCAGCATTTT

CDR3 length: 14
V gene: TRBV15
J gene: TRBJ1-2
clone size: NA
D gene: NA
CDR3 protein: CATSRRGDAYGYTF
CDR3 DNA: TGTGCCACCAGCCGGCGAGGGGACGCTTATGGCTACACCTTC

CDR3 length: 12
V gene: TRBV30
J gene: TRBJ1-1
clone size: NA
D gene: NA
CDR3 protein: CAWTLDSPEAFF
CDR3 DNA: TGTGCCTGGACCTTGGATAGCCCTGAAGCTTTCTTT

CDR3 length: 14
V gene: TRBV7-7
J gene: TRBJ2-2
clone size: NA
D gene: NA
CDR3 protein: CASSRTLNTGELFF
CDR3 DNA: TGTGCTAGCAGCCGGACGCTGAACACCGGGGAGCTGTTTTTT

CDR3 length: 10
V gene: TRBV29-1
J gene: TRBJ2-7
clone size: once
D gene: NA
CDR3 protein: CSVGSGEQYF
CDR3 DNA: TGCAGCGTTGGTAGCGGCGAGCAGTACTTC

CDR3 length: 18
V gene: TRBV28
J gene: TRBJ2-1
clone size: NA
D gene: TRBD2
CDR3 protein: CASSPLAGGRSSYNEQFF
CDR3 DNA: TGTGCCAGCAGTCCACTAGCGGGAGGACGGAGCTCCTACAATGAGCAGTTCTTC

CDR3 length: 11
V gene: TRBV2
J gene: TRBJ2-1
clone size: once
D gene: NA
CDR3 protein: CASSVVNEQFF
CDR3 DNA: TGTGCCAGCAGTGTGGTCAATGAGCAGTTCTTC

CDR3 length: 16
V gene: TRBV20-1
J gene: TRBJ2-3
clone size: NA
D gene: TRBD2
CDR3 protein: CSARAWGGRAGDTQYF
CDR3 DNA: TGCAGTGCTAGGGCCTGGGGCGGGAGGGCCGGCGATACGCAGTATTTT

CDR3 length: 15
V gene: TRBV7-2
J gene: TRBJ2-3
clone size: few
D gene: TRBD1
CDR3 protein: CASSFGTGVGDTQYF
CDR3 DNA: TGTGCCAGCAGCTTTGGGACAGGGGTAGGAGATACGCAGTATTTT

CDR3 length: 14
V gene: TRBV6-1
J gene: TRBJ2-7
clone size: once
D gene: TRBD1
CDR3 protein: CASNPGTGSYEQYF
CDR3 DNA: TGTGCCAGCAACCCCGGGACAGGTTCCTACGAGCAGTACTTC

CDR3 length: 16
V gene: TRBV27
J gene: TRBJ2-1
clone size: NA
D gene: TRBD2
CDR3 protein: CASSFIGQREINEQFF
CDR3 DNA: TGTGCCAGCAGTTTTATCGGCCAGCGGGAGATCAATGAGCAGTTCTTC

CDR3 length: 13
V gene: TRBV6-5
J gene: TRBJ1-5
clone size: NA
D gene: NA
CDR3 protein: CASQRYSNQPQHF
CDR3 DNA: TGTGCCAGCCAACGTTATAGCAATCAGCCCCAGCATTTT